Shown below are 16 T cell receptor beta chains from a single sample sequenced in a study of shared clonotypes between healthy human individuals. Sequencing was performed with immunoSEQ multiplex PCR; in TCRdb, only in-frame clones are kept and a portion is missing. In the table there are 450,000 or so clones, 60% to 80% of which are singletons. Sequenced: PBMCs. The receptor set was obtained from a woman in her 40s in good health. Some clones in this sample may be carry-over from other donors' samples.

This chain uses TRBV6-6 with TRBJ2-7, with 12 bases identical to TRBD1. V lost 5 bases and J lost 6; bases outside the gene matches: 8. The germline V gene encodes CDR1 MNHNY and CDR2 SVGAGI (reference sequence). The CDR3 has 15 residues. DNA for the CDR3: TGTGCCAGCAGTCCTCAGGGACAGGGGGCTGGCGAGCAGTACTTC. Translation gives CASSPQGQGAGEQYF.

J is TRBJ1-1 and V is TRBV6-6, with TRBD1 as a possible D gene (5 bases). Per the germline V gene, CDR1 is MNHNY and CDR2 is SVGAGI (reference sequence). The CDR3 loop spans 14 amino acids. V lost 2 bases, J lost 11 bases, and 18 bases lay in between. CDR3 sequence (DNA): TGTGCCAGCAGTTACGGGATAGACAGCCACCGGGCTTTCTTT. Translation: CASSYGIDSHRAFF.

The CDR3 DNA is TGTGCCTGGGCAGGACAGGGGAACCAGCCCCAGCATTTT. This translates into CAWAGQGNQPQHF. The genes are TRBV30 and TRBJ1-5; 9 bases line up with TRBD1. This CDR3 has 13 residues. The J segment lost 7 bases and the V segment lost 5 bases, leaving 6 bases of the junction unmatched. Germline values: CDR1 GTSNPN, CDR2 SVGIG (reference sequence).

This clone was recorded once. The chain employs TRBV11-2 and TRBJ2-3; D uncertain. V lost 4 bases to trimming and J lost 6 bases, with 8 bases between them. Germline CDR1 is SGHAT and CDR2 is FQNNGV. CDR3 length: 12 amino acids. The DNA for the CDR3 is TGTGCCAGCAGCTCTTCGCGGGATACGCAGTATTTT. It codes for CASSSSRDTQYF. The variable domain in full, completed from reference TRBV11-2 and TRBJ2-3, reads EAGVAQSPRYKIIEKRQSVAFWCNPISGHATLYWYQQILGQGPKLLIQFQNNGVVDDSQLPKDRFSAERLKGVDSTLKIQPAKLEDSAVYLCASSSSRDTQYFGPGTRLTVL.

Note on this clone: Other DNA sequences in this sample translate to the same CDR3. The rearrangement uses TRBV4-3 and TRBJ2-7; 7 nucleotides line up with TRBD1. The CDR3 is 15 residues long. Per the germline V gene, CDR1 is LGHNA and CDR2 is YSLEER. V lost 4 bases and J lost 0; bases outside the gene matches: 6. The CDR3: CASSRDRASSYEQYF. CDR3 DNA sequence: TGCGCCAGCAGCCGAGACAGGGCGAGCTCCTACGAGCAGTACTTC.

Concerning this clone: This could be a read error, since a much larger clone is one nucleotide away. The chain is built from TRBV29-1 and TRBJ2-5; no definite D call. Germline V gives CDR1 SQVTM, CDR2 ANQGSEA. The CDR3 consists of 13 residues. Trimming cost V 5 bases and J 1 base, with 11 bases left between them. CDR3 bases: TGCAGCGTTAAGTGGTACGGCCAAGAGACCCAGTACTTC. It codes for CSVKWYGQETQYF.

The genes are TRBV18 and TRBJ2-1; D possibly corresponds to TRBD1 (6 bases). The CDR3 extends over 13 amino acids. The V end lost 8 bases, the J end lost 3 bases, and 11 bases lay between the germline ends. The germline gives CDR1 KGHSH, CDR2 LQKENI. The CDR3 DNA follows: TGTGCCAGCCAACTCAGGGGCTACAATGAGCAGTTCTTC. Protein: CASQLRGYNEQFF.

V gene TRBV5-6 combines with J gene TRBJ2-1, with D possibly being TRBD1 (5 bases). Trimming pared 4 bases from V and 8 bases from J, leaving 28 bases between. Per germline, CDR1 SGHDT and CDR2 YYEEEE. The CDR3 is 18 residues long. The CDR3 nucleotides read TGTGCCAGCAGCACTCTGATCCATGGGGCGCTTATGGGTGATGAGCAGTTCTTC. Translating gives CASSTLIHGALMGDEQFF.

This clone was observed a single time. The chain carries TRBV6-5 and TRBJ2-5, with D perhaps matching TRBD2 (5 bases). V lost 6 bases to trimming and J lost 2 bases, with 10 bases between them. The CDR3 totals 13 residues. Germline assignment: CDR1 MNHEY and CDR2 SVGAGI. CDR3 DNA: TGTGCCAGCAGGAAGTGGGAGCAAGAGACCCAGTACTTC. It codes for CASRKWEQETQYF.

This chain joins TRBV7-9 and TRBJ1-2; tentative D call: TRBD1 (6 bases). V was clipped by 1 base and J by 9 bases, with 18 bases between them. This CDR3 region has 15 residues. Germline V gene sequence: CDR1 SEHNR, CDR2 FQNEAQ (reference sequence). For the CDR3, the DNA is TGTGCCAGCAGCTTAGATACAGGGCCCCATCAGCGCTACACCTTC. This codes for CASSLDTGPHQRYTF.

This chain uses TRBV18 with TRBJ2-7, with 13 bases that match TRBD2. Germline trimming cut 3 bases from V and 2 bases from J; bases unmatched to any gene: 1. CDR3 length equals 15 residues. Germline lookup yields CDR1 KGHSH and CDR2 LQKENI. The CDR3 reads CASSPGLAGPYEQYF. The CDR3 DNA follows: TGTGCCAGCTCACCGGGACTAGCGGGACCCTACGAGCAGTACTTC.

On this clone: A much larger clone lies one base from this, so it may be a read error. The same CDR3 can be traced to other DNA sequences in this sample. The chain has TRBV18 and TRBJ2-1; D not resolved. The CDR3 covers 12 residues. The germline V gene has CDR1 KGHSH and CDR2 LQKENI. Trimming left V 6 bases short and J 3 bases short, with 6 bases between. CDR3 amino acids: CASSRNYNEQFF. The DNA of the CDR3 is TGTGCCAGCTCCCGAAACTACAATGAGCAGTTCTTC.

Points on this clone: This likely stems from a read error, as it lies one base from a far larger clone. The chain carries TRBV30 and TRBJ1-5, with D uncertain. The CDR3 extends over 13 amino acids. Looked up from germline, CDR1 is GTSNPN and CDR2 is SVGIG (reference sequence). Between the trimmed V and J ends, which lost 3 bases and 2 bases, there was a span of 8 bases. CDR3 loop: CAWSCGGNQPQHF. The CDR3 nucleotides read TGTGCCTGGAGCTGTGGGGGCAATCAGCCCCAGCATTTT.

The DNA of the CDR3 is TGTGCCAGCAGCGTAGGGGTAGGGGGCACTAATGAAAAACTGTTTTTT. Protein product: CASSVGVGGTNEKLFF. This chain uses TRBV9 with TRBJ1-4; 7 bases agree with TRBD1. The CDR3 is 16 amino acids. Germline V gene sequence: CDR1 SGDLS, CDR2 YYNGEE. V was pared by 0 bases and J by 2 bases, with 4 bases of the junction left unmatched.

The rearrangement links TRBV5-1 to TRBJ2-7, with 7 bases fitting TRBD1. This CDR3 region has 13 residues. The ends lost 4 bases at V and 4 bases at J; junction bases unmatched: 5. The germline gives CDR1 SGHRS, CDR2 YFSETQ. CDR3 loop: CASSEPGGYEQYF. CDR3 DNA: TGCGCCAGCAGCGAGCCAGGGGGATACGAGCAGTACTTC.

This chain links TRBV5-1 with TRBJ2-5, with TRBD2 matching 8 bases. Germline V gene data show CDR1 as SGHRS and CDR2 as YFSETQ. The CDR3 is made up of 14 amino acids. V shed 5 bases and J 4 bases; nucleotides not matched to a gene: 7. The CDR3 nucleotides read TGCGCCAGCAGTCCGCCCGGGGGGGGAGAGACCCAGTACTTC. It translates to CASSPPGGGETQYF.